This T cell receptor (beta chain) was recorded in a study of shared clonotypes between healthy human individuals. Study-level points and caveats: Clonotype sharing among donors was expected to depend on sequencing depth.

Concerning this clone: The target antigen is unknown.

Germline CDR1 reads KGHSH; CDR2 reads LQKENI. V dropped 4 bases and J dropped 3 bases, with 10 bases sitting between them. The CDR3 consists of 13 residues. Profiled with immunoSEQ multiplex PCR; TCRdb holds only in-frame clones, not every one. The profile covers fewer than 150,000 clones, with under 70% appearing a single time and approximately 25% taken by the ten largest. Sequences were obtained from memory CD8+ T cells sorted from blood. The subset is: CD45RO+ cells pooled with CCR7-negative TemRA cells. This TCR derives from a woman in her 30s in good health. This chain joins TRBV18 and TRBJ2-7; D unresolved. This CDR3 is CASSRVSSYEQYF. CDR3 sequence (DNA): TGTGCCAGCTCACGGGTTTCGAGCTACGAGCAGTACTTC.